The 27 T cell receptor beta chains in this list originate from one sample, sequenced in a study of cytomegalovirus exposure and HLA in healthy donors. PCR involved 60 Vbeta and 13 Jbeta primers. Only in-frame clones appear in the TCRdb table, and some are missing; sequencing was by immunoSEQ multiplex PCR. The data show about 120,000 clones, approximately 80% seen once. Sequenced input: PBMCs. These receptors all come from a man between 25 and 39 years old in good health and CMV-seropositive.

CDR3 nucleotide sequence: TGCGCCAGCAGCTTACTACAGGGGGCACTCGACGGCTACACCTTC. Protein: CASSLLQGALDGYTF. This sequence joins TRBV5-1 and TRBJ1-2; 9 positions match TRBD1. There are 15 residues in the CDR3. V lost 2 bases, J lost 8 bases, and 10 bases stayed unmatched. In germline, CDR1 is SGHRS, CDR2 YFSETQ.

The rearrangement links TRBV4-1 to TRBJ1-1; no reliable D call. The germline gives CDR1 MGHRA, CDR2 YSYEKL. V was cut by 2 bases and J by 4 bases, with 11 bases left in between. The CDR3 is 14 amino acids. The DNA of the CDR3 is TGCGCCAGCAGCCAAAAACCAGAGGGCACTGAAGCTTTCTTT. It specifies CASSQKPEGTEAFF.

This CDR3 is CASSYSQGSTEAFF. In nucleotides, the CDR3 is TGTGCCAGCAGTTACTCTCAGGGGAGCACTGAAGCTTTCTTT. This chain links TRBV6-5 with TRBJ1-1; D possibly corresponds to TRBD1 (6 bases). Per the germline V gene, CDR1 is MNHEY and CDR2 is SVGAGI. The CDR3 is 14 amino acids. Between the trimmed V and J ends, which lost 0 bases and 4 bases, there was a span of 9 bases.

This chain connects TRBV30 to TRBJ1-2; maybe TRBD1 (5 bases). Germline V gene sequence: CDR1 GTSNPN, CDR2 SVGIG (reference sequence). This CDR3 region has 12 residues. V gave up 3 bases and J gave up 7 bases, with 12 bases separating them. As DNA, the CDR3 is TGTGCCTGGAGCCCAGGCGGGGGTGGCTACACCTTC. It specifies CAWSPGGGGYTF.

This chain uses TRBV11-2 with TRBJ1-2; TRBD1 matches 8 bases. Unmatched junction bases numbered 6, after V lost 1 base and J lost 8 bases. The CDR3 has 14 amino acids. Germline V gene sequence: CDR1 SGHAT, CDR2 FQNNGV. The CDR3 here is CASSLATGAGGYTF. DNA of the CDR3: TGTGCCAGCAGCTTAGCGACAGGGGCCGGAGGCTACACCTTC.

This chain joins TRBV6-5 and TRBJ1-5, with D hard to call. V lost 7 bases to trimming and J lost 3 bases, with 16 bases between them. In germline, CDR1 is MNHEY, CDR2 SVGAGI. The CDR3 is made up of 15 amino acids. The CDR3 sequence is CASKLRGEDNQPQHF. The CDR3 nucleotides are TGTGCCAGCAAATTGAGAGGCGAAGACAATCAGCCCCAGCATTTT.

This clone was found once. The V gene is TRBV5-1, the J gene TRBJ2-7, with 7 bases matching TRBD1. Losses at the gene ends were 4 bases for V and 2 bases for J; bases not matched to a gene: 6. CDR3 size: 14 residues. Germline assignment: CDR1 SGHRS and CDR2 YFSETQ. The CDR3 protein is CASSPRQGTYEQYF. DNA for the CDR3: TGCGCCAGCAGCCCCAGACAGGGAACCTACGAGCAGTACTTC.

The V gene is TRBV9, the J gene TRBJ1-1; TRBD1 agrees at 8 bases. Germline-derived CDR1 and CDR2 are SGDLS and YYNGEE. The CDR3 is made up of 17 amino acids. The J segment lost 0 bases and the V segment lost 0 bases, leaving 7 bases of the junction unmatched. CDR3 nucleotide sequence: TGTGCCAGCAGCGTAGGTACAGGGGGATACATGAACACTGAAGCTTTCTTT. Its translation: CASSVGTGGYMNTEAFF.

The V and J genes are TRBV28 and TRBJ2-7; 9 positions agree with TRBD1. CDR1 and CDR2 (germline): MDHEN, SYDVKM. The CDR3 has 15 amino acids. With V trimmed by 4 bases and J by 3 bases, 7 bases remained unmatched. The CDR3 bases are TGTGCCAGCAGTTCTACCGGGACAGGGCTCTACGAGCAGTACTTC. Translation: CASSSTGTGLYEQYF.

For the CDR3, the DNA is TGCGCCAGCAGCCAGGGACTAGCTTACGGCGAGCAGTACTTC. Residues: CASSQGLAYGEQYF. This chain uses TRBV5-1 with TRBJ2-7; the match to TRBD2 covers 9 bases. Trimming took 4 bases from V and 6 from J; bases not matched to a gene: 8. The germline CDR1 and CDR2 sequences are SGHRS and YFSETQ. This CDR3 is 14 amino acids long.

This clone was seen more than once but under ten times. The gene calls are TRBV5-1 and TRBJ2-5, with 7 bases lining up with TRBD1. V shed 1 base, J shed 1 base, and the junction held 7 bases outside the gene matches. The CDR3 loop spans 16 amino acids. The germline CDR1 and CDR2 sequences are SGHRS and YFSETQ. Here the CDR3 reads CASSLNRGLVQETQYF. For the CDR3, the DNA is TGCGCCAGCAGCTTGAACAGGGGCCTTGTCCAAGAGACCCAGTACTTC. Complete variable domain (other parts from reference TRBV5-1 and TRBJ2-5): KAGVTQTPRYLIKTRGQQVTLSCSPISGHRSVSWYQQTPGQGLQFLFEYFSETQRNKGNFPGRFSGRQFSNSRSEMNVSTLELGDSALYLCASSLNRGLVQETQYFGPGTRLLVL.

This clone was observed a few times. The J gene is TRBJ2-7, the V gene TRBV7-8, with 10 positions matching TRBD2. The V and J ends lost 7 bases and 2 bases, in that order; junction bases with no gene match: 14. The CDR3 has 17 residues. Germline CDR1 SGHVS, CDR2 FQNEAQ. The CDR3 sequence is CASTPRIRLAGTYEQYF. The DNA of the CDR3 is TGTGCCAGCACCCCCCGAATCCGACTAGCGGGTACCTACGAGCAGTACTTC.

Here the CDR3 DNA reads TGTGCCAGCAGAATCGGACTAGCGGGGGAGAGCTCCTACGAGCAGTACTTC. This codes for CASRIGLAGESSYEQYF. V gene TRBV11-2 combines with J gene TRBJ2-7; 13 bases align to TRBD2. There are 17 residues in the CDR3. Germline V CDR1 and CDR2: SGHAT, FQNNGV. J was trimmed by 0 bases and V by 6 bases; bases with no gene match: 8. Filled out from reference TRBV11-2 and TRBJ2-7, the complete variable domain reads EAGVAQSPRYKIIEKRQSVAFWCNPISGHATLYWYQQILGQGPKLLIQFQNNGVVDDSQLPKDRFSAERLKGVDSTLKIQPAKLEDSAVYLCASRIGLAGESSYEQYFGPGTRLTVT.

The chain combines TRBV7-2 with TRBJ2-1, with 9 nucleotides matching TRBD2. V dropped 5 bases and J dropped 7; count of bases not matched to a gene: 6. Per the germline V gene, CDR1 is SGHTA and CDR2 is FQGNSA. CDR3 length: 14 amino acids. CDR3 sequence (DNA): TGTGCCAGCAGCCGACGACTAGCGGCAAATGAGCAGTTCTTC. Encoded protein: CASSRRLAANEQFF.

This sequence joins TRBV2 and TRBJ2-2; TRBD1 matches at 8 bases. Unmatched junction bases numbered 10, after V lost 6 bases and J lost 7 bases. The CDR3 contains 15 residues. Looked up from germline, CDR1 is SNHLY and CDR2 is FYNNEI. In nucleotides, the CDR3 is TGTGCCAGCAGACTCCAGGGGGCGCTCGGCGGGGAGCTGTTTTTT. The encoded protein is CASRLQGALGGELFF.

The genes are TRBV6-1 and TRBJ2-7; 7 nucleotides agree with TRBD1. V trimming: 3 bases; J trimming: 0 bases; junction bases outside the gene matches: 2. The germline CDR1 and CDR2 sequences are MNHNS and SASEGT. The CDR3 covers 14 residues. In nucleotides, the CDR3 is TGTGCCAGCAGTGATACAGGGGACTCCTACGAGCAGTACTTC. It specifies CASSDTGDSYEQYF.

This clone showed up just a few times. This chain joins TRBV4-1 and TRBJ2-3; 7 bases align to TRBD2. J lost 2 bases, V lost 2 bases, and 4 bases had no gene match. This CDR3 has 15 amino acids. The germline V gene has CDR1 MGHRA and CDR2 YSYEKL. Here the CDR3 reads CASSQHGTNTDTQYF. DNA for the CDR3: TGCGCCAGCAGCCAACACGGGACTAACACAGATACGCAGTATTTT.

The gene calls are TRBV2 and TRBJ1-2, with 10 bases identical to TRBD1. CDR1 is SNHLY, CDR2 FYNNEI, per germline. V was pared by 3 bases and J by 13 bases, with 14 bases of the junction left unmatched. The CDR3 has 15 residues. CDR3 DNA sequence: TGTGCCAGCAGTGACATTGGGACAGGGGCCCTTCTTTGCACCTTC. It specifies CASSDIGTGALLCTF.

The chain carries TRBV27 and TRBJ2-1; tentative D call: TRBD1 (6 bases). This CDR3 is 12 amino acids long. V was pared by 5 bases and J by 8 bases, with 10 bases between. Germline V gene data show CDR1 as MNHEY and CDR2 as SMNVEV (reference sequence). CDR3 bases: TGTGCCAGCAGTCCCCAGGGGTATGAGCAGTTCTTC. Encoded protein: CASSPQGYEQFF.

Only a few counts were recorded for this clone. The genes are TRBV4-1 and TRBJ2-7; TRBD2 aligns across 9 bases. V was clipped by 1 base and J by 2 bases; unmatched bases: 3. The CDR3 length is 15 residues. Per germline, CDR1 MGHRA and CDR2 YSYEKL. The CDR3 here is CASSQALAGPYEQYF. Written as DNA, the CDR3 is TGCGCCAGCAGCCAAGCACTAGCGGGTCCCTACGAGCAGTACTTC.

This chain links TRBV5-8 with TRBJ1-5; no clear D. This CDR3 contains 15 residues. Germline CDR1 and CDR2: SGHTS and YDEGEE. With 2 bases removed from V and 5 bases from J, the gap between germline ends came to 14 bases. The chain's CDR3 is CASSLREQNYQPQHF. CDR3 DNA: TGTGCCAGCAGCTTACGGGAACAGAATTATCAGCCCCAGCATTTT.

A note on this clone: Other DNA sequences in the sample encode the same CDR3. V usage is TRBV5-6 and J usage is TRBJ1-2; D gene unclear. CDR1 and CDR2 from the germline V gene are SGHDT and YYEEEE. Trimming cost V 2 bases and J 3 bases, with 11 bases left between them. This CDR3 has 14 residues. CDR3 DNA: TGTGCCAGCAGCTTTAGGCGGTTGGACTATGGCTACACCTTC. Translated: CASSFRRLDYGYTF.

The chain carries TRBV27 and TRBJ1-1; 8 bases are a match to TRBD1. V was clipped by 6 bases and J by 4 bases; unmatched bases: 7. The CDR3 spans 14 residues. The germline CDR1 and CDR2 sequences are MNHEY and SMNVEV (reference sequence). CDR3 in amino acids: CASRGTGSSTEAFF. CDR3 nucleotides: TGTGCCAGCAGAGGGACAGGTTCTAGCACTGAAGCTTTCTTT.

The chain recombines TRBV27 with TRBJ2-7; 7 nucleotides line up with TRBD2. This CDR3 region has 15 residues. Unmatched junction bases numbered 12, after V lost 7 bases and J lost 3 bases. CDR1 and CDR2 (germline): MNHEY, SMNVEV (reference sequence). CDR3 amino acids: CASTPSGRHDYEQYF. CDR3 DNA sequence: TGTGCCAGCACTCCTAGCGGCCGACATGACTACGAGCAGTACTTC.

The chain is built from TRBV27 and TRBJ2-7; 7 nucleotides match TRBD1. Germline V gives CDR1 MNHEY, CDR2 SMNVEV (reference sequence). The CDR3 is 13 amino acids. After removal of 5 bases from V and 7 bases from J, the junction contained 8 bases not matched to a gene. In DNA, the CDR3 is TGTGCCAGCAGTACAGCCAGGGGGTCGGAGCAGTACTTC. Residues: CASSTARGSEQYF.

This chain links TRBV7-9 with TRBJ2-7; D call uncertain. The CDR3 runs to 14 residues. V lost 0 bases and J lost 2, with 8 bases in between. Germline CDR1 SEHNR, CDR2 FQNEAQ (reference sequence). The CDR3 loop reads CASSLARRPYEQYF. Here the CDR3 DNA reads TGTGCCAGCAGCTTAGCGCGCCGTCCCTACGAGCAGTACTTC.

The CDR3 nucleotides read TGTGCCTGCGCCTTCCTGCAGGGCTCCTATGGCTACACCTTC. Its translation is CACAFLQGSYGYTF. The V and J genes are TRBV30 and TRBJ1-2; perhaps TRBD1 as D (5 bases). V gave up 6 bases and J gave up 4 bases, with 18 bases separating them. The CDR3 has 14 residues. Germline V CDR1 and CDR2: GTSNPN, SVGIG (reference sequence).